These 24 T cell receptor beta chains came from one sample sequenced in a study of blood T cell repertoires in COVID-19. Data came from immunoSEQ multiplex PCR; TCRdb stores just in-frame clones and leaves some out. The profile shows roughly 26,000 clones, more than 85% of them singletons. The sample was peripheral blood. These receptors were collected from a human donor in a cohort sampled during active COVID-19.

The V gene is TRBV7-2, the J gene TRBJ1-4, with D perhaps matching TRBD1 (5 bases). The V and J ends lost 5 bases and 7 bases respectively, with 23 bases between them. This CDR3 has 17 residues. Germline CDR1 SGHTA, CDR2 FQGNSA. DNA for the CDR3: TGTGCCAGCAGCGCTCGGGTGGGGGGGAGAGTGCGTGAAAAACTGTTTTTT. Translated: CASSARVGGRVREKLFF.

V and J are TRBV7-2 and TRBJ2-7, with 8 bases lining up with TRBD2. The germline V gene encodes CDR1 SGHTA and CDR2 FQGNSA. This CDR3 region has 14 residues. The junction had 3 bases not matched to a gene; V was cut back by 3 bases and J by 2 bases. The CDR3 DNA is TGTGCCAGCAGCTTGTCCGGGGGGGCCTACGAGCAGTACTTC. Amino acid sequence: CASSLSGGAYEQYF. Based on the CDR3 plus reference TRBV7-2 and TRBJ2-7, the full variable domain is GAGVSQSPSNKVTEKGKDVELRCDPISGHTALYWYRQSLGQGLEFLIYFQGNSAPDKSGLPSDRFSAERTGGSVSTLTIQRTQQEDSAVYLCASSLSGGAYEQYFGPGTRLTVT.

CDR3 region: CASSLDGNTGELFF. CDR3 nucleotide sequence: TGTGCCAGCAGCTTAGATGGCAACACCGGGGAGCTGTTTTTT. The chain joins TRBV11-3 to TRBJ2-2; D gene unclear. The CDR3 length is 14 residues. Germline CDR1 is SGHNT and CDR2 is YENEEA. V was shortened by 0 bases and J by 2 bases, with 4 bases between the two germline ends.

The chain combines TRBV11-3 with TRBJ2-3, with a tentative D call TRBD2 (6 bases). The germline V gene encodes CDR1 SGHNT and CDR2 YENEEA. Trimming stripped 4 bases from V and 3 bases from J, with 17 bases between. The CDR3 runs to 16 residues. The CDR3 loop reads CASSSRTGVGTDTQYF. CDR3 sequence (DNA): TGTGCCAGCAGCTCTCGCACGGGAGTAGGGACAGATACGCAGTATTTT.

The chain links TRBV10-1 to TRBJ2-6; TRBD1 aligns across 7 bases. Trimming took 2 bases from V and 0 from J; bases not matched to a gene: 13. CDR1 is WNHNN and CDR2 is SYGVQD in the germline V gene (reference sequence). CDR3 length equals 20 residues. CDR3 protein: CASSEGRGRDRISGANVLTF. CDR3 DNA: TGCGCCAGCAGTGAGGGTAGGGGCCGGGACAGAATCTCTGGGGCCAACGTCCTGACTTTC.

This sequence joins TRBV11-3 and TRBJ2-7, with D unclear. The CDR3 spans 14 residues. CDR1 is SGHNT and CDR2 is YENEEA in the germline V gene. V shed 2 bases and J shed 3 bases, with 11 bases lying between them. The CDR3 bases are TGTGCCAGCAGCTTATCGGTCATTGACTACGAGCAGTACTTC. Amino acid sequence: CASSLSVIDYEQYF.

V and J are TRBV12-3 or TRBV12-4 and TRBJ1-5, with D uncertain. The CDR3 length is 12 residues. The CDR3 spells CASRLSNQPQHF. DNA for the CDR3: TGTGCGTCACGGTTGAGCAATCAGCCCCAGCATTTT.

The V and J genes are TRBV4-1 and TRBJ2-2; 8 bases line up with TRBD2. Germline CDR1 MGHRA, CDR2 YSYEKL. V gave up 4 bases and J gave up 3 bases; unmatched junction bases: 4. The CDR3 sequence is 15 residues long. In DNA form, the CDR3 reads TGCGCCAGCAGCCTATCGGGACTAGACACCGGGGAGCTGTTTTTT. Its protein product is CASSLSGLDTGELFF.

This clone is a singleton in its sample. The gene calls are TRBV7-8 and TRBJ1-4; D perhaps matches TRBD1 (5 bases). This CDR3 comprises 15 residues. V shed 1 base and J shed 4 bases, with 10 bases lying between them. Germline CDR1 reads SGHVS; CDR2 reads FQNEAQ. The CDR3 here is CASSLEGIYNEKLFF. The CDR3 DNA reads as TGTGCCAGCAGCTTAGAGGGGATCTATAATGAAAAACTGTTTTTT. Using reference TRBV7-8 and TRBJ1-4 for the parts outside the CDR3, the full variable domain is GAGVSQSPRYKVAKRGQDVALRCDPISGHVSLFWYQQALGQGPEFLTYFQNEAQLDKSGLPSDRFFAERPEGSVSTLKIQRTQQEDSAVYLCASSLEGIYNEKLFFGSGTQLSVL.

The chain has TRBV28 and TRBJ1-5, with 7 positions matching TRBD1. In germline, CDR1 is MDHEN, CDR2 SYDVKM. The CDR3 runs to 14 residues. Trimming at V came to 6 bases and at J to 6 bases, leaving 8 bases not matched to a gene. The CDR3 reads CASSIDRVSQPQHF. The CDR3 DNA sequence: TGTGCCAGCAGCATCGACAGGGTCAGTCAGCCCCAGCATTTT.

The V and J genes are TRBV28 and TRBJ1-2; 8 bases are shared with TRBD1. Germline CDR1 reads MDHEN; CDR2 reads SYDVKM. The CDR3 sequence is 14 residues long. J was trimmed by 3 bases and V by 6 bases; bases with no gene match: 6. CDR3 in DNA: TGTGCCAGCAGGCGCCAGGGGGCCGACTATGGCTACACCTTC. This codes for CASRRQGADYGYTF.

V is TRBV27 and J is TRBJ2-6, with a possible D match to TRBD2 (6 bases). This CDR3 comprises 15 residues. The germline V gene encodes CDR1 MNHEY and CDR2 SMNVEV (reference sequence). Trimming took off 3 bases at V and 7 bases at J, with 13 bases between the two ends. The CDR3 coding sequence is TGTGCCAGCAGTTTCATCGGGGGAAGAGCCAACGTCCTGACTTTC. Amino acids: CASSFIGGRANVLTF.

The chain uses TRBV4-3 and TRBJ1-2, with a possible D match to TRBD1 (6 bases). The germline V gene has CDR1 LGHNA and CDR2 YSLEER. The V and J ends lost 2 bases and 2 bases respectively, with 15 bases between them. The length of the CDR3 is 16 residues. The CDR3 reads CASSQTEYRENYGYTF. In DNA form, the CDR3 reads TGCGCCAGCAGCCAAACCGAATACAGGGAAAACTATGGCTACACCTTC.

The chain is built from TRBV4-2 and TRBJ2-7; the D is unclear. Trimming pared 0 bases from V and 4 bases from J, leaving 4 bases between. Germline-derived CDR1 and CDR2 are LGHNA and YNFKEQ. This CDR3 is built from 12 residues. This CDR3 reads CASSQDGYEQYF. CDR3 nucleotides: TGTGCCAGCAGCCAAGACGGTTACGAGCAGTACTTC.

J is TRBJ2-4 and V is TRBV6-5; TRBD2 agrees at 9 bases. Germline V lookup: CDR1 MNHEY, CDR2 SVGAGI. CDR3 size: 16 residues. V lost 2 bases, J lost 8 bases, and 10 bases stayed unmatched. Here the CDR3 reads CASSYVGGRGGHIQYF. In nucleotides, the CDR3 is TGTGCCAGCAGTTACGTTGGCGGGCGGGGGGGCCACATTCAGTACTTC.

This chain links TRBV7-2 with TRBJ1-4; D call uncertain. The CDR3 loop spans 16 amino acids. Germline CDR1 is SGHTA and CDR2 is FQGNSA. Trimming shortened V by 1 base and J by 1 base, and 10 bases separated the two germline ends. DNA for the CDR3: TGTGCCAGCAGCTTAGTATCTGGGCGAACTAATGAAAAACTGTTTTTT. Protein: CASSLVSGRTNEKLFF.

This clone came up a few times. The rearrangement uses TRBV30 and TRBJ1-1; a weak D match, TRBD1 (6 bases). Trimming stripped 5 bases from V and 0 bases from J, with 13 bases between. The CDR3 length is 14 residues. The germline V gene has CDR1 GTSNPN and CDR2 SVGIG (reference sequence). The chain's CDR3 is CAWGRQVMNTEAFF. The CDR3 nucleotides read TGTGCCTGGGGACGACAGGTTATGAACACTGAAGCTTTCTTT.

This chain uses TRBV6-5 with TRBJ2-5; the D is unclear. Germline V gene lookup returns CDR1 MNHEY and CDR2 SVGAGI. This CDR3 has 14 residues. V was pared by 2 bases and J by 1 base, with 8 bases between. For the CDR3, the DNA is TGTGCCAGCAGTTACGGGCCCTTCCAAGAGACCCAGTACTTC. This sequence encodes CASSYGPFQETQYF.

This chain joins TRBV27 and TRBJ2-5; perhaps TRBD1 as D (6 bases). CDR3 length: 19 residues. Germline assignment: CDR1 MNHEY and CDR2 SMNVEV (reference sequence). Trimming stripped 3 bases from V and 0 bases from J, with 23 bases between. The CDR3 DNA reads as TGTGCCAGCAGTTTCCCATCACCCAAACAGGGAGAGTACCAAGAGACCCAGTACTTC. Translated, it gives CASSFPSPKQGEYQETQYF.

The CDR3 region is CASSESRLGGYEQYF. CDR3 DNA sequence: TGCGCCAGCAGTGAGTCGCGGTTGGGTGGGTACGAGCAGTACTTC. V and J are TRBV10-2 and TRBJ2-7, with D uncertain. The CDR3 totals 15 residues. Germline-derived CDR1 and CDR2 are WSHSY and SAAADI. V lost 0 bases and J 4 bases, leaving 13 bases between the germline ends.

This rearrangement joins TRBV12-3 or TRBV12-4 to TRBJ2-7, with 9 bases identical to TRBD1. This CDR3 contains 13 residues. The J segment lost 3 bases and the V segment lost 5 bases, leaving 2 bases of the junction unmatched. CDR3 in DNA: TGTGCCAGCAGTGCGGACAGGGGCTACGAGCAGTACTTC. Translating it yields CASSADRGYEQYF.

This chain connects TRBV27 to TRBJ2-1; possible D gene TRBD1, 6 bases. The CDR3 totals 14 residues. Trimming removed 1 base from V and 9 bases from J, with 13 bases in between. The germline V gene has CDR1 MNHEY and CDR2 SMNVEV (reference sequence). CDR3 in amino acids: CASSLYGRGGEQFF. The CDR3 coding sequence is TGTGCCAGCAGTTTATATGGCAGGGGCGGTGAGCAGTTCTTC.

The chain couples TRBV11-3 to TRBJ1-1; tentative D call: TRBD1 (6 bases). The germline gives CDR1 SGHNT, CDR2 YENEEA. Deletions cut 4 bases from V and 10 bases from J, with 16 bases between. CDR3 length: 13 amino acids. CDR3 sequence reads: CASSSGRGGGAFF. In nucleotides, the CDR3 is TGTGCCAGCAGCTCCGGACGGGGAGGGGGAGCTTTCTTT.

This clone has more than one count but fewer than ten. The chain is built from TRBV5-1 and TRBJ2-1, with D possibly TRBD2 on 6 matching bases. Germline CDR1 reads SGHRS; CDR2 reads YFSETQ. The CDR3 is 15 amino acids. Deletions cut 3 bases from V and 9 bases from J, with 19 bases between. The CDR3 loop is CASSWNAAGSGEQFF. The CDR3 bases are TGCGCCAGCAGCTGGAACGCGGCGGGAAGCGGTGAGCAGTTCTTC.